The T cell receptor (beta chain) under discussion was sequenced for a study of T cells in women clearing cervical HPV infection. Points from the study as a whole: Associations may precede or follow infection; HPV-specific or memory T cells were not isolated.

Data came from immunoSEQ multiplex PCR; TCRdb stores just in-frame clones and leaves some out. The specimen's table records 30,000 to 45,000 clones. As concerns this clone: Its antigen is unknown. The CDR3 end lies 3 residues beyond the end of the read and is filled in from the germline J gene.

MY09/MY11 PCR detected cervical HPV DNA; dot-blot assigned genotypes. Germline V gives CDR1 SGHRS, CDR2 YFSETQ. The CDR3 extends over 16 amino acids. J gave up 2 bases and V 2 bases, and 3 bases lay outside the gene matches. This rearrangement joins TRBV5-1 to TRBJ2-5; TRBD2 matches at 13 bases. The TCR comes from a woman between 18 and 75 years old with a cervical HPV16 infection that either progressed to CIN3+ or cleared (not recorded which). Source material: blood buffy coat. CDR3 DNA, as far as it was read: TGCGCCAGCAGCTTTTCGGGACTAGCGGGGCAAGAGACC. This codes for CASSFSGLAGQET. The full CDR3 is CASSFSGLAGQETQYF.